The TCR beta chain described here comes from a study of cytomegalovirus exposure and HLA in healthy donors (dated by TCRdb to 2017 to 2019). Concerning the study at large: In an earlier analysis of under 600 of the donors, 250 to 350 Gb of sequence data and some 120 million unique TCR beta sequences from approximately 180 million T cells were reported. In a later genetic analysis, genome-wide SNP genotypes for about three fifths of the roughly 670 donors were used, and that subset was treated as a discovery cohort. Every repertoire in the discovery cohort had been generated on one and the same sequencing platform. In addition to the first cohort of 666 subjects, a separate validation cohort of approximately 110 different subjects was used. High-throughput TCR immunosequencing, statistical association of individual TCRs with disease status, and machine learning were combined to predict cytomegalovirus infection status. Typing coverage varied by locus: 629-630 donors for A, B, C, DRB1 and DQB1; more than 500 for DQA1; around 570 for DPA1; more than 450 for DPB1. Roughly 300 gigabases of sequencing data and approximately 93 million unique TCR sequences were included in an early release covering about 600 HLA-typed donors. HLA typing covered class I and class II loci at four-digit resolution. In the later analysis, no new phenotypic data were used to find candidate immune exposures; instead, reliance was placed on TCR beta sequences and their occurrence across donors. The genetic ancestry cluster associated with self-reported Caucasian donors included roughly four fifths of the 398 genotyped donors. In an earlier analysis of more than 550 of the donors, high-throughput TCR beta sequencing was used to judge whether each TCR beta V gene segment behaved as functional or pseudogenic. A later analysis re-examined previously published TCR beta repertoires from more than 550 donors and added high-resolution HLA genotyping to investigate patterns of TCR occurrence. Alongside the repertoire data, information on donor age, sex, ethnicity and CMV serostatus was compiled. A handful of DR-DQ haplotypes were handled as single units for association and clustering because linkage in the cohort was strong. The T cell repertoires of under 750 subjects were profiled by immunosequencing and related to cytomegalovirus serostatus. Among roughly 400 genotyped donors of the cohort, an average of roughly 240,000 unique TCR beta nucleotide sequences were sequenced per donor, about a sixth of them non-productive. The study aimed to test whether cataloging public T cell receptors could reveal signatures of past pathogen exposure.

In total, 630 or so healthy bone marrow donors made up the cohort. At the time of sampling, all cohort members were nominally healthy, though unrecorded immune exposures were likely present. The donor tested CMV seronegative and was one of the 352 seronegative cohort members. Every donor gave a peripheral blood sample, and the peripheral blood mononuclear cells from that sample were used for TCR beta sequencing. Genomic DNA was extracted from the blood cell samples with the Qiagen DNeasy Blood Extraction Kit. Study-wide findings and limitations: In an earlier analysis of roughly 500 of the donors, most TCR beta V segments appeared in productive rearrangements about 87% or about 30% of the time, broadly matching IMGT annotations. CMV serostatus was the only immune exposure information available for the cohort. The study listed over 150 TCR beta chains as associated with cytomegalovirus. In a later analysis, TCR association rates were found to vary across HLA loci, with the most associated TCRs seen for DRB1 alleles and the fewest for HLA-C alleles. In a later genetic analysis, fewer N-insertions in productive TCRs were reported among donors in an Asian-associated ancestry cluster than the roughly 640-donor mean. Cytomegalovirus status was reported to be diagnosed by the classifier with high specificity and sensitivity in both the original and validation cohorts. An association between a missense DCLRE1C variant and V-gene and J-gene trimming of TCR beta chains was found in a later genetic analysis and replicated in an independent cohort. According to a later analysis, most CMV-associated TCR beta chains appeared to be HLA-restricted, and the HLA associations seemed to be driven largely by CMV exposure. Across donors, most TCR sequences were observed very rarely, whereas some public TCRs were present in many individuals. According to a later analysis, parvovirus B19, influenza, CMV and Epstein-Barr virus appeared linked to several top co-occurrence clusters. Compared with equally common non-associated chains, HLA-associated TCR beta chains in a later analysis were more clonally expanded and had lower generation probabilities. In a later analysis, around 17,000 TCR beta sequences were associated with specific HLA alleles at a false discovery rate of 0.05. A further reported finding was that TCR beta sequences accurately predicted the HLA-A and HLA-B alleles for most subjects in the first cohort. Three of the identified cytomegalovirus-associated TCR beta chains were confirmed in vitro to be specific for cytomegalovirus antigens. This cohort had only TCR beta chains sequenced, and the lack of alpha or paired-chain data limited which features could be detected. The presence/absence analyses assumed that sequencing depth was roughly uniform across donors, and that assumption may not be true. A cluster of highly shared sequence variants was judged likely to be a technical artifact of the sequencing pipeline. It was suggested by the authors that the approach could potentially be generalized to other disease states and immunological phenotypes. Because HLA typing was unavailable for some donors at each locus, only the typed subset was used in association tests. The earlier analysis of approximately 540 of the donors excluded 15 to 20 rarely observed V segments, including chromosome 9 orphons, because counts were too low. When HLA alleles, especially DR and DQ, strongly co-occurred, TCR associations were difficult to assign to individual alleles. Linkage disequilibrium might explain the correlated functional status among segregating V segments, but an unknown experimental factor could not be ruled out.

In the case of this clone: What this receptor recognizes is not known. No much larger clonotype is one base removed from it; base qualities were not supplied. The sample contains more than one DNA sequence encoding this CDR3.

The receptor library was made with the immunoSEQ multiplex PCR assay. The multiplex PCR relied on a mix of 60 forward primers for TCR Vbeta segments and 13 reverse primers for TCR Jbeta segments. Amplification of the CDR3 region of rearranged TCR beta genes was performed with a multiplex PCR assay on genomic DNA. The Illumina HiSeq System was used to sequence the amplified TCR beta libraries as 87-base-pair reads. As for the authors' bioinformatics: Across the roughly 640 repertoires, a later analysis counted tens of millions of unique TCR beta chains, roughly 11 million of which were shared by at least two donors. Raw reads were error-corrected and collapsed into unique sequences with a nearest-neighbor algorithm that merged closely related sequences to remove PCR and sequencing errors. To assign V, D and J gene segments, CDR3 sequences were aligned to IMGT reference sequences. For a sequence to be retained, at least a six-nucleotide match to both a V gene segment and a J gene segment was required. Rearrangements were called productive when the CDR3 lacked stop codons and stayed in frame with V and J; all others were non-productive. Following IMGT convention, CDR3 was defined as the stretch from the second conserved V-encoded cysteine to the conserved J-encoded phenylalanine. The earlier analysis of 587 of the donors excluded any sequence lacking an unambiguous match to a single V gene segment. An earlier analysis of fewer than 750 of the donors called V segments functional above 56.7% productive rearrangements and segregating when the between-donor standard deviation exceeded 5%. A statistical classification framework was developed to diagnose cytomegalovirus status using the catalog of TCR beta chain sequences. A later analysis assigned V and J genes by comparing TCR nucleotide sequences with IMGT/GENE-DB human TR gene sequences. A later analysis assigned CDR3 sequences and most-parsimonious VDJ recombination scenarios with the TCRdist pipeline. A later analysis defined each TCR beta chain by its CDR3 amino acid sequence plus V-gene family, and excluded reads lacking a unique V-gene family. To address suspected cross-contamination and a sequencing artifact, a later analysis removed a few hundred highly shared, low-generation-probability nucleotide sequences. For each public chain, a later analysis derived a clonal expansion index from normalized ranks of inferred template counts within each repertoire. In a later analysis, generation probabilities were computed with a VDJ recombination model fitted to out-of-frame rearrangements, and the resulting probabilities were checked against IGoR. In a later analysis, TCR-TCR, TCR-HLA and TCR-CMV co-occurrence was scored with hypergeometric tests, and a repertoire-size bias correction was applied to TCR pairs. To estimate false discovery rates, a later analysis permuted the HLA or CMV assignments 20 times. In a later analysis, co-occurring TCRs were grouped with DBSCAN, and TCRdist sequence similarity was added when clustering was performed within HLA-allele-positive subsets. Repertoires with fewer than 30,000 or more than 120,000 public chains, plus five repertoires with anomalous nucleotide sharing, were excluded from co-occurrence clustering. Held by TCRdb, this immuneACCESS table contains in-frame sequences only and omits some clones. Under half of the omission traces to an unresolved V gene where checked; the cause of the rest is unknown. Clone size and the V and J calls come from that table; the DNA yielded D and trimming. The sample table records more than 150,000 clones; 80% of these occur just once. The top ten hold 1.5% to 2% of the sample.

Sequenced material: PBMCs. The sequence was obtained from a woman in her 30s in good health and CMV-seronegative.

The CDR3 protein: CASSPNNNQPQHF. The DNA sequence follows: TGTGCCAGCTCTCCAAATAACAATCAGCCCCAGCATTTT. Recombination connected TRBV18 to TRBJ1-5, with the D gene not clear enough to name. The germline V gene encodes CDR1 KGHSH and CDR2 LQKENI. The CDR3 starts with the cysteine, ends with the phenylalanine, and has 13 residues. Kept here is only the CDR3 DNA, which spans 39 bases and is read in frame from base 1. V is clipped by 6 bases and J by 3 bases, and the sequence between their germline boundaries is 9 bases long.